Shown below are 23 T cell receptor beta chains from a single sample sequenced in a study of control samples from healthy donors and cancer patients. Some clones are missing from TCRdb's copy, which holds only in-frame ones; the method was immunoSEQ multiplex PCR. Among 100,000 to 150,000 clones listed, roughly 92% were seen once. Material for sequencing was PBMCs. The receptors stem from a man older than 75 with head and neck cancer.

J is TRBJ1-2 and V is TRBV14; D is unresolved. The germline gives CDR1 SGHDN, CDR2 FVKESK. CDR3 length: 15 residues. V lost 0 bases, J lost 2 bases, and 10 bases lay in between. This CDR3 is CASSQDRAGNYGYTF. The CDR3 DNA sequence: TGTGCCAGCAGCCAAGATCGCGCAGGAAACTATGGCTACACCTTC.

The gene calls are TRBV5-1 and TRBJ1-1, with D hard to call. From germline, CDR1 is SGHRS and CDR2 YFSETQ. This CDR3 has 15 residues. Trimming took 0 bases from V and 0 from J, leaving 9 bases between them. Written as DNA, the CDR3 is TGCGCCAGCAGCTTGGCAGTACAAATGAACACTGAAGCTTTCTTT. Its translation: CASSLAVQMNTEAFF.

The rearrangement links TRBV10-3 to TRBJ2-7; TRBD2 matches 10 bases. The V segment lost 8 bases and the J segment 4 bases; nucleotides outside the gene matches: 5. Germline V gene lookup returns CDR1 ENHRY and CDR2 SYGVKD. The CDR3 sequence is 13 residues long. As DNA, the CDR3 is TGTGCCATCGGAGGTAGCGGGAGGTACGAGCAGTACTTC. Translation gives CAIGGSGRYEQYF.

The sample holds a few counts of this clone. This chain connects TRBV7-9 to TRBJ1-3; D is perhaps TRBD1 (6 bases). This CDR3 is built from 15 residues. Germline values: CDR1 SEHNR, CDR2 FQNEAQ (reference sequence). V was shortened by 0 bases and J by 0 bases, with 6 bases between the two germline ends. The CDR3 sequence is CASSLAGGSGNTIYF. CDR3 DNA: TGTGCCAGCAGCTTAGCAGGGGGCTCTGGAAACACCATATATTTT.

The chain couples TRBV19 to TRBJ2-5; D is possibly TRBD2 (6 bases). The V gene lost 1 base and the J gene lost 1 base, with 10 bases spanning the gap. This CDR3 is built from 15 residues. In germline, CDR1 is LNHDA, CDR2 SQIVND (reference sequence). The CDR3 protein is CASSIARDGQETQYF. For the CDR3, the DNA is TGTGCCAGTAGTATAGCGCGGGACGGCCAAGAGACCCAGTACTTC.

This CDR3 reads CASSVGRGLSPLHF. CDR3 nucleotides: TGTGCCAGCAGCGTAGGGAGGGGGCTTTCACCCCTCCACTTT. The chain carries TRBV9 and TRBJ1-6; 7 bases line up with TRBD1. The V and J ends lost 0 bases and 9 bases, in that order; junction bases with no gene match: 3. The CDR3 has 14 amino acids. Germline V CDR1 and CDR2: SGDLS, YYNGEE.

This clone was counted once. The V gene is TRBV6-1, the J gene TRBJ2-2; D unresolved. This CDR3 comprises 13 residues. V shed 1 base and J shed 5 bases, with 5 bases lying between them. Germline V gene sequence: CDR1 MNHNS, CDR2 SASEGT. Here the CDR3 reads CASSEGRTGELFF. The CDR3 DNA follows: TGTGCCAGCAGTGAAGGGCGGACCGGGGAGCTGTTTTTT.

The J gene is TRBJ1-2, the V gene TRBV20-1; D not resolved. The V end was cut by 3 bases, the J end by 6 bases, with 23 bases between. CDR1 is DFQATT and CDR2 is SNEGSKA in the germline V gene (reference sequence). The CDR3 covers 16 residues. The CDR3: CSASIAGRPSVDGYTF. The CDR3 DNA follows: TGCAGTGCTAGTATTGCGGGCAGGCCCTCCGTGGATGGCTACACCTTC.

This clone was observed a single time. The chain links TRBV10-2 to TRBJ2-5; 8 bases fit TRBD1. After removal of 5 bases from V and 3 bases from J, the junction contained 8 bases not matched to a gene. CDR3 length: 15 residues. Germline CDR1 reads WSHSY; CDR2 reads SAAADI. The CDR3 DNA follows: TGCGCCAGCAGTTCAGGGGGCCGCATGGAAGAGACCCAGTACTTC. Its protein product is CASSSGGRMEETQYF.

The CDR3, as DNA: TGTGCCAGCAGCTTAGCGGTACGCGATGGCTACACCTTC. Translated, it gives CASSLAVRDGYTF. This chain links TRBV7-2 with TRBJ1-2; the D is unclear. The germline gives CDR1 SGHTA, CDR2 FQGNSA. The CDR3 covers 13 residues. V gave up 0 bases and J gave up 6 bases, with 8 bases separating them.

The DNA for the CDR3 is TGTGCCAGCGCCACAGGGGGATTAACTAATGAAAAACTGTTTTTT. This translates into CASATGGLTNEKLFF. The chain links TRBV25-1 to TRBJ1-4; TRBD1 agrees at 8 bases. Germline V CDR1 and CDR2: MGHDK, SYGVNS. The CDR3 is made up of 15 amino acids. Unmatched junction bases numbered 6, after V lost 8 bases and J lost 1 base.

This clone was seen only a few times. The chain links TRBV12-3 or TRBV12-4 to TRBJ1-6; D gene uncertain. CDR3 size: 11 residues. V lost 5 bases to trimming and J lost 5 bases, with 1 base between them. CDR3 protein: CASSHNSPLHF. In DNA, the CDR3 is TGTGCCAGCAGTCATAATTCACCCCTCCACTTT.

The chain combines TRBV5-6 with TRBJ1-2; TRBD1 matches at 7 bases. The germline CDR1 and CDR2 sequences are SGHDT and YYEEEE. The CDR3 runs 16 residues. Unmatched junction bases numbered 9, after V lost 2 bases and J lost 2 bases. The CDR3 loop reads CASSFRGIDSNYGYTF. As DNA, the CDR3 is TGTGCCAGCAGCTTCAGGGGGATCGACTCCAACTATGGCTACACCTTC.

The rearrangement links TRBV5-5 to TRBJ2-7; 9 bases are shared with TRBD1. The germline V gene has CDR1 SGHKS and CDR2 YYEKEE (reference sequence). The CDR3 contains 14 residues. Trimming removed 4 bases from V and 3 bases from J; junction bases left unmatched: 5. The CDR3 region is CASSPGQGGYEQYF. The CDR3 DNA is TGTGCCAGCAGCCCGGGACAGGGTGGCTACGAGCAGTACTTC.

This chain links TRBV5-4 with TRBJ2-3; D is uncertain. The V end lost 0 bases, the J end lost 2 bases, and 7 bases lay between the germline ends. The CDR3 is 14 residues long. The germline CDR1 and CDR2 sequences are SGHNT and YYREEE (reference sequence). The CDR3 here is CASSLAQNTDTQYF. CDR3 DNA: TGTGCCAGCAGCTTGGCCCAGAACACAGATACGCAGTATTTT.

The DNA for the CDR3 is TGTGCCAGTAGCCCGCGACAGGGAGGGTTGAGCAATCAGCCCCAGCATTTT. Protein sequence: CASSPRQGGLSNQPQHF. This rearrangement joins TRBV19 to TRBJ1-5; TRBD1 aligns across 7 bases. Germline loops: CDR1 LNHDA, CDR2 SQIVND (reference sequence). Trimming cost V 6 bases and J 1 base; bases outside gene matches: 12. The CDR3 extends over 17 amino acids.

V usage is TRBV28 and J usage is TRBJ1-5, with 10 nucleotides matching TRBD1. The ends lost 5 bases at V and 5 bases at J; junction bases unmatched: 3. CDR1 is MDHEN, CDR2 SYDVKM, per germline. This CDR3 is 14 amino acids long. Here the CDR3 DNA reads TGTGCCAGCAGTAACGGACAGGGGGATCAGCCCCAGCATTTT. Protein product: CASSNGQGDQPQHF.

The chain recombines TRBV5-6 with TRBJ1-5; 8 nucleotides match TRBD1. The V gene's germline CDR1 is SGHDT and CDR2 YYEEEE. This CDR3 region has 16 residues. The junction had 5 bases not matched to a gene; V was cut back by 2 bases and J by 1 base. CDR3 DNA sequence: TGTGCCAGCAGCTTAGGACAGGGACGGAGCAATCAGCCCCAGCATTTT. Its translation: CASSLGQGRSNQPQHF.

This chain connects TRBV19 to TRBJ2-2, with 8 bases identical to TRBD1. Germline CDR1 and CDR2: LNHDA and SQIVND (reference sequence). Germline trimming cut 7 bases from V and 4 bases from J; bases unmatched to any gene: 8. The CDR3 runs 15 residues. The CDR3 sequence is CASTPPTGVTGELFF. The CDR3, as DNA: TGTGCCAGTACCCCACCGACAGGGGTCACCGGGGAGCTGTTTTTT.

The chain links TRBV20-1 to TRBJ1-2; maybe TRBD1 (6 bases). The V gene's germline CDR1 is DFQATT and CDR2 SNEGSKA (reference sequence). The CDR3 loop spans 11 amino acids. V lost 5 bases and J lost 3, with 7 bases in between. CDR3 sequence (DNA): TGCAGTGCTCCAGGGGACTATGGCTACACCTTC. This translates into CSAPGDYGYTF.

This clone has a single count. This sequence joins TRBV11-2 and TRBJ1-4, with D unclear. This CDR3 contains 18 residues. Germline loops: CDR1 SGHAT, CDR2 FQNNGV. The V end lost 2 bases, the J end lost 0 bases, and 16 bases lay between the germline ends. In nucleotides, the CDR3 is TGTGCCAGCAGCTTATATGGCCCGTCAGCAGCAACTAATGAAAAACTGTTTTTT. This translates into CASSLYGPSAATNEKLFF. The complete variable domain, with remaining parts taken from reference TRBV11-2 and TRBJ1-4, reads EAGVAQSPRYKIIEKRQSVAFWCNPISGHATLYWYQQILGQGPKLLIQFQNNGVVDDSQLPKDRFSAERLKGVDSTLKIQPAKLEDSAVYLCASSLYGPSAATNEKLFFGSGTQLSVL.

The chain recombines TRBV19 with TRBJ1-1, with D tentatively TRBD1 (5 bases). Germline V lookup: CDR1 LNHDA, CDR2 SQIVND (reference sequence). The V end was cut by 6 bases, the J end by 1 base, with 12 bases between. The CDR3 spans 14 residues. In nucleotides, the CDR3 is TGTGCCAGTAGCGCAGGGTTTTCGAACACTGAAGCTTTCTTT. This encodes CASSAGFSNTEAFF.

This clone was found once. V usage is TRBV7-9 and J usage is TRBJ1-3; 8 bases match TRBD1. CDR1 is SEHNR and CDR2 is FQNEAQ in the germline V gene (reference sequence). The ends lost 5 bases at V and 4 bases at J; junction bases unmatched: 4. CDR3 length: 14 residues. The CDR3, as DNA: TGTGCCAGCAGCGACAGGGGCTCCGGAAACACCATATATTTT. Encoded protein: CASSDRGSGNTIYF.